The 15 T cell receptor beta chains in this list originate from one sample, sequenced in a study of CD8 T cells in ankylosing spondylitis. MiXCR was run by TCRdb on the 5' RACE reads, yielding one entry per CDR3 protein. The sample holds a few hundred thousand distinct CDR3 sequences, about 7% seen once. General study results and limits: Characteristic, it appeared, of ankylosing spondylitis blood was a TCR beta motif of several highly homologous variants.

The antigens of these receptors remain unknown. The sequenced sample consisted of blood, either unsorted or a sorted T cell fraction (not recorded which). Source of these receptors: a male donor with ankylosing spondylitis.

This clonotype was recorded many times. The gene calls are TRBV7-9 and TRBJ2-7, with D tentatively TRBD1 (5 bases). The V gene's germline CDR1 is SEHNR and CDR2 FQNEAQ (reference sequence). The ends were cut back, 0 bases at V and 2 bases at J, with 14 bases in the middle. This CDR3 has 16 residues. CDR3 nucleotides: TGTGCCAGCAGCTTAGCGCTGGGCACCAGGGCCTACGAGCAGTACTTC. It is translated as CASSLALGTRAYEQYF.

This clonotype was recorded at least ten times. The chain uses TRBV6-2 or TRBV6-3 and TRBJ2-1, with D possibly matching TRBD2 (5 bases). CDR1 is MNHEY, CDR2 SVGEGT, per germline. V shed 1 base and J shed 0 bases, with 13 bases lying between them. CDR3 length equals 17 residues. The CDR3 loop is CASSYWVSGFSYNEQFF. CDR3 DNA: TGTGCCAGCAGTTACTGGGTGAGCGGTTTCTCCTACAATGAGCAGTTCTTC.

This clonotype was seen ten or more times. The J gene is TRBJ2-7, the V gene TRBV20-1, with 7 nucleotides matching TRBD2. CDR1 and CDR2 (germline): DFQATT, SNEGSKA (reference sequence). The trim removed 6 bases at V and 7 bases at J, leaving 9 bases unmatched. The CDR3 has 12 residues. The CDR3 here is CSALGDYGEQYF. For the CDR3, the DNA is TGCAGTGCCCTTGGGGACTATGGAGAGCAGTACTTC.

This clonotype was seen at least ten times. CDR3 residues: CASGAWYNEQFF. The CDR3 DNA sequence: TGTGCCAGCGGTGCCTGGTACAATGAGCAGTTCTTC. The rearrangement joins TRBV28 to TRBJ2-1; D is ambiguous. Germline V gene lookup returns CDR1 MDHEN and CDR2 SYDVKM. The CDR3 is made up of 12 amino acids. The V end was cut by 8 bases, the J end by 4 bases, with 9 bases between. The full variable domain, its missing parts supplied by reference TRBV28 and TRBJ2-1, is DVKVTQSSRYLVKRTGEKVFLECVQDMDHENMFWYRQDPGLGLRLIYFSYDVKMKEKGDIPEGYSVSREKKERFSLILESASTNQTSMYLCASGAWYNEQFFGPGTRLTVL.

This clonotype showed up many times. V is TRBV5-1 and J is TRBJ2-5, with 10 nucleotides matching TRBD1. Per germline, CDR1 SGHRS and CDR2 YFSETQ. V dropped 7 bases and J dropped 5; count of bases not matched to a gene: 11. The CDR3 is 15 amino acids. The CDR3 is CASCSGTGDVETQYF. CDR3 nucleotide sequence: TGCGCCAGCTGCTCCGGGACAGGGGATGTGGAGACCCAGTACTTC. Looking up the rest from reference TRBV5-1 and TRBJ2-5 gives the full variable domain: KAGVTQTPRYLIKTRGQQVTLSCSPISGHRSVSWYQQTPGQGLQFLFEYFSETQRNKGNFPGRFSGRQFSNSRSEMNVSTLELGDSALYLCASCSGTGDVETQYFGPGTRLLVL.

The CDR3 DNA reads as TGTGCCAGCAGCTGGGGACGGCGTGAAGCTTTCTTT. Protein product: CASSWGRREAFF. V gene TRBV5-5 combines with J gene TRBJ1-1; possibly TRBD1 for D (5 bases). CDR3 length: 12 residues. V shed 3 bases and J shed 7 bases, with 10 bases lying between them. Germline V CDR1 and CDR2: SGHKS, YYEKEE (reference sequence). Based on the CDR3 plus reference TRBV5-5 and TRBJ1-1, the full variable domain is DAGVTQSPTHLIKTRGQQVTLRCSPISGHKSVSWYQQVLGQGPQFIFQYYEKEERGRGNFPDRFSARQFPNYSSELNVNALLLGDSALYLCASSWGRREAFFGQGTRLTVV.

This clonotype was observed many times. CDR3 sequence (DNA): TGTGCCAGCAGCTTGGCGGCGAGGATTAACTATGGCTACACCTTC. It yields the protein CASSLAARINYGYTF. The V call is TRBV5-6, the J call TRBJ1-2, with D unclear. V was pared by 0 bases and J by 1 base, with 10 bases between. This CDR3 comprises 15 residues. The germline V gene encodes CDR1 SGHDT and CDR2 YYEEEE.

This clonotype was seen many times. This chain connects TRBV6-1 to TRBJ2-1, with 7 bases that match TRBD1. CDR1 and CDR2 from the germline V gene are MNHNS and SASEGT. Losses at the gene ends were 9 bases for V and 4 bases for J; bases not matched to a gene: 12. The CDR3 covers 15 residues. CDR3 protein: CASRGPGQRYNEQFF. The CDR3, as DNA: TGTGCCAGTAGGGGACCGGGACAGAGGTACAATGAGCAGTTCTTC.

This clonotype was counted at least ten times. The V gene is TRBV5-1, the J gene TRBJ2-2, with D perhaps TRBD2 (5 bases). Per germline, CDR1 SGHRS and CDR2 YFSETQ. This CDR3 spans 15 amino acids. Trimming took 2 bases from V and 4 from J, leaving 12 bases between them. The chain's CDR3 is CASSFLRRGTGELFF. CDR3 coding DNA: TGCGCCAGCAGCTTTTTACGCCGGGGCACCGGGGAGCTGTTTTTT.

This clonotype was counted ten times or more. The chain carries TRBV4-2 and TRBJ1-2; D uncertain. Trimming removed 0 bases at V and 1 base at J, with 12 bases between. Germline lookup yields CDR1 LGHNA and CDR2 YNFKEQ. The CDR3 has 16 residues. The CDR3 sequence is CASSQEVGILNYGYTF. DNA of the CDR3: TGTGCCAGCAGCCAAGAAGTAGGGATTCTTAACTATGGCTACACCTTC.

This clonotype occurred many times. The V and J genes are TRBV7-9 and TRBJ1-6; TRBD1 might be the D (6 bases). The CDR3 totals 17 residues. Germline assignment: CDR1 SEHNR and CDR2 FQNEAQ (reference sequence). The V gene lost 0 bases and the J gene lost 4 bases, with 13 bases spanning the gap. For the CDR3, the DNA is TGTGCCAGCAGCTTAGCTACAGGGAGCCCTTATAATTCACCCCTCCACTTT. Protein: CASSLATGSPYNSPLHF.

This sequence joins TRBV5-1 and TRBJ2-3, with TRBD1 matching over 8 bases. The CDR3 loop spans 16 amino acids. CDR1 and CDR2 (germline): SGHRS, YFSETQ. Trimming removed 4 bases from V and 2 bases from J; junction bases left unmatched: 9. The CDR3 region is CASSPGQARATDTQYF. The CDR3 DNA reads as TGCGCCAGCAGCCCGGGACAGGCACGGGCCACAGATACGCAGTATTTT. Variable domain in full (rest from reference TRBV5-1 and TRBJ2-3): KAGVTQTPRYLIKTRGQQVTLSCSPISGHRSVSWYQQTPGQGLQFLFEYFSETQRNKGNFPGRFSGRQFSNSRSEMNVSTLELGDSALYLCASSPGQARATDTQYFGPGTRLTVL.

The J gene is TRBJ2-5, the V gene TRBV20-1, with 11 bases lining up with TRBD1. From germline, CDR1 is DFQATT and CDR2 SNEGSKA (reference sequence). V shed 5 bases, J shed 5 bases, and the junction held 4 bases outside the gene matches. The CDR3 has 13 residues. The CDR3 loop is CSAGQGARETQYF. In DNA form, the CDR3 reads TGCAGTGCTGGACAGGGGGCGCGTGAGACCCAGTACTTC.

The genes are TRBV11-2 and TRBJ2-4; D perhaps matches TRBD2 (5 bases). With 4 bases removed from V and 13 bases from J, the gap between germline ends came to 20 bases. Germline loops: CDR1 SGHAT, CDR2 FQNNGV. There are 14 residues in the CDR3. Here the CDR3 DNA reads TGTGCCAGCAGCTCGTACCGCGGGCAGACTCGGCAGTACTTC. Translating gives CASSSYRGQTRQYF.

The chain employs TRBV28 and TRBJ2-5; 11 bases agree with TRBD2. V lost 0 bases to trimming and J lost 2 bases; unmatched junction nucleotides: 5. The CDR3 runs to 17 residues. Germline V gives CDR1 MDHEN, CDR2 SYDVKM. The DNA of the CDR3 is TGTGCCAGCAGTTTATGGACTAGCGGGATCGGACAAGAGACCCAGTACTTC. Its protein product is CASSLWTSGIGQETQYF. The whole variable domain, filled in from reference TRBV28 and TRBJ2-5, reads DVKVTQSSRYLVKRTGEKVFLECVQDMDHENMFWYRQDPGLGLRLIYFSYDVKMKEKGDIPEGYSVSREKKERFSLILESASTNQTSMYLCASSLWTSGIGQETQYFGPGTRLLVL.